This T cell receptor (beta chain) was identified during a study of T cell changes during pregnancy in multiple sclerosis. Clones were read by immunoSEQ multiplex PCR, and TCRdb kept only the in-frame ones, dropping some. Of tens of thousands of clones detected, around 90% appear once; the ten largest clones hold approximately 0.36%. The CDR3 is 14 residues long. The germline V gene has CDR1 SGHDT and CDR2 YYEEEE. Trimming at V came to 5 bases and at J to 6 bases, leaving 5 bases not matched to a gene. The sequence was obtained from a female donor in good health, enrolled as a control in a pregnancy study. V usage is TRBV5-6 and J usage is TRBJ2-2; TRBD1 aligns across 9 bases. The source material was CD4+ T cells from peripheral blood mononuclear cells, sampled after pregnancy. DNA for the CDR3: TGTGCCAGCAGGAGACAGGGGGAAGCCGGGGAGCTGTTTTTT. It encodes CASRRQGEAGELFF.